This T cell receptor beta chain came from a study of memory CD4+ T cells and cytomegalovirus serostatus. Single viable CD3+CD4+CD8-CD45RO+ cells were sorted as the memory CD4+ T cells. Donors' CMV status reflects serum IgG against pp150, pp28, p38, p52. Germline values: CDR1 SGHRS, CDR2 YFSETQ. The CDR3 loop spans 15 amino acids. Trimming shortened V by 0 bases and J by 2 bases, and 8 bases separated the two germline ends. As handled by the study authors: Out-of-frame sequences were removed, leaving some 2 million distinct TCRbeta sequences. TCRdb keeps only in-frame clones here, not all; method: immunoSEQ multiplex PCR. D and trimming were read from the DNA, whereas the V and J calls and clone size are those reported in that table. The sample carries about 59,000 clones, about 81% recorded once.

This sequence was found in an adult in good health and CMV-seronegative. This chain joins TRBV5-1 and TRBJ2-2; D might be TRBD2 (6 bases). What was sequenced was memory CD4+ T cells from blood. The CDR3 nucleotides are TGCGCCAGCAGCTTGGTGGGGGGAAACACCGGGGAGCTGTTTTTT. Its protein is CASSLVGGNTGELFF.